The clone carrying this T cell receptor beta chain was counted at least ten times. Its antigen is as yet unknown. The sample comes from a study of T cell repertoires in cytomegalovirus infection. For the study at large: Used in the study were CMV epitopes, some recently identified and HLA-C-restricted, others well-studied and HLA-B-restricted.

TCRdb redid the calling of the reads with MiXCR, one entry per CDR3 protein. The sample lists 100,000 to 120,000 distinct CDR3 sequences, around 30% seen once, with 41% in the top ten. Sequenced here: CD8+ T cells from cultured PBMCs, sampled from culture after CMV antigen stimulation. The receptor comes from a human donor in good health (CMV status not recorded). Some clones in this sample may be carry-over from other donors' samples.

The CDR3 is CASSYFGPGGTDTQYF. The DNA for the CDR3 is TGTGCCAGCAGTTACTTCGGCCCCGGGGGCACAGATACGCAGTATTTT. This chain links TRBV6-5 with TRBJ2-3, with D perhaps matching TRBD2 (5 bases). Per germline, CDR1 MNHEY and CDR2 SVGAGI. The CDR3 is 16 residues long. Trimming cost V 1 base and J 1 base, with 12 bases left between them.